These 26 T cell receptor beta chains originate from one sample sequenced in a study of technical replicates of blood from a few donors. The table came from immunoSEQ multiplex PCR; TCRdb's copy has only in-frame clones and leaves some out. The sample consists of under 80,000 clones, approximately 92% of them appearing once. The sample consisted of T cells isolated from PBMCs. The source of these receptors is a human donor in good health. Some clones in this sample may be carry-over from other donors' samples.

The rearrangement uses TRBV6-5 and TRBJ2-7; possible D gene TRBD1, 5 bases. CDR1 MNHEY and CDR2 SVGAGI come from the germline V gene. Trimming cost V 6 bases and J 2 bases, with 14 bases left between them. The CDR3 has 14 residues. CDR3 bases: TGTGCCAGCAGAATAGGGGCCGGCCCCTACGAGCAGTACTTC. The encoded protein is CASRIGAGPYEQYF.

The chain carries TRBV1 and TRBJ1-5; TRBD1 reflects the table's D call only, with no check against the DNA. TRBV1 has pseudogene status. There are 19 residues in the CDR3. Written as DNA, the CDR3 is TGCACCAGCAGCCAAGTCCCCCGACAGGGGGCGAGGCGGCGTCAGCCCCAGCATTTT. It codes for CTSSQVPRQGARRRQPQHF.

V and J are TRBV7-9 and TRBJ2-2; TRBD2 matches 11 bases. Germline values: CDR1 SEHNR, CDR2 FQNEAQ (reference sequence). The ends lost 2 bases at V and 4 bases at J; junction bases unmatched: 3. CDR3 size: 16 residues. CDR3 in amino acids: CASSLRLAGLTGELFF. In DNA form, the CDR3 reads TGTGCCAGCAGCTTAAGACTAGCGGGGCTCACCGGGGAGCTGTTTTTT.

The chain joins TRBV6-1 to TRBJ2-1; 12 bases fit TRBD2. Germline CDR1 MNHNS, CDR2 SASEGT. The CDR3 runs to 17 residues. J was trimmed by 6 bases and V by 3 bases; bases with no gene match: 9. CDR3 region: CASSEFVTSGSPNEQFF. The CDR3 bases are TGTGCCAGCAGTGAGTTTGTGACTAGCGGGAGCCCCAATGAGCAGTTCTTC.

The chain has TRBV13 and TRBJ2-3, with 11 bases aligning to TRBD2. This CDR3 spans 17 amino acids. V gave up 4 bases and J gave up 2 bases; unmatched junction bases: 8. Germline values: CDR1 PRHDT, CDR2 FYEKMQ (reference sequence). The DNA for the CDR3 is TGTGCCAGCAGCTCCCCTAGCGGGAGGAAGGCCACAGATACGCAGTATTTT. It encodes CASSSPSGRKATDTQYF.

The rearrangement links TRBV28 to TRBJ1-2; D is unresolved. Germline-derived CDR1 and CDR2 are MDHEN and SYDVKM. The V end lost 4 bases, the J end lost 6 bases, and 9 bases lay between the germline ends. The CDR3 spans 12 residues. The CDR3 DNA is TGTGCCAGCAGTTCCCGCGGCGATGGCTACACCTTC. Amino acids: CASSSRGDGYTF.

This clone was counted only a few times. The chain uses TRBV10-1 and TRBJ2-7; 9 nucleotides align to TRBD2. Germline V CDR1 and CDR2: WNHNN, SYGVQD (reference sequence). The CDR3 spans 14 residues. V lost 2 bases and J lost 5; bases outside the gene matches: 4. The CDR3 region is CASSEKREVNEQYF. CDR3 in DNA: TGCGCCAGCAGTGAGAAGCGGGAGGTTAACGAGCAGTACTTC.

CDR3 nucleotide sequence: TGTGCCAGCAGCCGGGGGGGTCAGTATAGCAATCAGCCCCAGCATTTT. Translation gives CASSRGGQYSNQPQHF. The rearrangement joins TRBV7-2 to TRBJ1-5, with D possibly matching TRBD1 (5 bases). Germline V gene sequence: CDR1 SGHTA, CDR2 FQGNSA. The CDR3 extends over 16 amino acids. V lost 5 bases, J lost 0 bases, and 14 bases lay in between.

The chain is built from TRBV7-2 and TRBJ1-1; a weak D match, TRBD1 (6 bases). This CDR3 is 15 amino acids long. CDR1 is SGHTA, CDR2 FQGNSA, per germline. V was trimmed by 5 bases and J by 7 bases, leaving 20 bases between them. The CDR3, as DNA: TGTGCCAGCAGCGTTGACAGGAACCCCGTCTATGAAGCTTTCTTT. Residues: CASSVDRNPVYEAFF.

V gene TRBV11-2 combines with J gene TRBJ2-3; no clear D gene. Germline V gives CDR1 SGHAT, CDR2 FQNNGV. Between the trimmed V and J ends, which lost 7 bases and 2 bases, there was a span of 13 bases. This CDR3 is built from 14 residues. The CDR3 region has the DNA TGTGCCAGCACTAGGATGTATTCCACAGATACGCAGTATTTT. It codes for CASTRMYSTDTQYF.

The CDR3 loop is CASSQGVGTAYEQYF. The CDR3 DNA reads as TGTGCCAGCAGCCAAGGGGTAGGGACAGCCTACGAGCAGTACTTC. The V gene is TRBV14, the J gene TRBJ2-7; 7 bases are a match to TRBD1. Looked up from germline, CDR1 is SGHDN and CDR2 is FVKESK. The CDR3 consists of 15 residues. After removal of 1 base from V and 2 bases from J, the junction contained 5 bases not matched to a gene.

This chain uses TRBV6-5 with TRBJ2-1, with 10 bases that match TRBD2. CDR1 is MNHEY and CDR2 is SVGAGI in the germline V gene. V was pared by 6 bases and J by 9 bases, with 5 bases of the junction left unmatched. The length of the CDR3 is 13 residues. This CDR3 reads CASSASGSGEQFF. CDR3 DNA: TGTGCCAGCAGCGCTAGCGGGAGCGGTGAGCAGTTCTTC.

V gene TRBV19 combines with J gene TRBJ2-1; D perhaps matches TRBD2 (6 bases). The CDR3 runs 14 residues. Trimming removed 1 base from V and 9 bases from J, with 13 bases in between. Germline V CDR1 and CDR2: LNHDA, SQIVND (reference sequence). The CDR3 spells CASSIAGDRGEQFF. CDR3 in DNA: TGTGCCAGTAGTATAGCGGGAGATAGGGGTGAGCAGTTCTTC. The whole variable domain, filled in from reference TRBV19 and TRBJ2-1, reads DGGITQSPKYLFRKEGQNVTLSCEQNLNHDAMYWYRQDPGQGLRLIYYSQIVNDFQKGDIAEGYSVSREKKESFPLTVTSAQKNPTAFYLCASSIAGDRGEQFFGPGTRLTVL.

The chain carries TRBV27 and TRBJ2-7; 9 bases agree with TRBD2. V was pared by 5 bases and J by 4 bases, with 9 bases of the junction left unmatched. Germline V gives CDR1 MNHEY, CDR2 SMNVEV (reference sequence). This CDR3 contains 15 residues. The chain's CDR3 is CASSSVGTSRYEQYF. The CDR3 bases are TGTGCCAGCAGTAGTGTAGGGACTAGCAGATACGAGCAGTACTTC.

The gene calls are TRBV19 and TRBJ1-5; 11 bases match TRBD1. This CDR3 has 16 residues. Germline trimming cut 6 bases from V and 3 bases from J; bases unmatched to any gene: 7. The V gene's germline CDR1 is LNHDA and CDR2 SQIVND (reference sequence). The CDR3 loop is CASSRDRGNPNQPQHF. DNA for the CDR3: TGTGCCAGTAGCCGGGACAGGGGGAATCCCAATCAGCCCCAGCATTTT.

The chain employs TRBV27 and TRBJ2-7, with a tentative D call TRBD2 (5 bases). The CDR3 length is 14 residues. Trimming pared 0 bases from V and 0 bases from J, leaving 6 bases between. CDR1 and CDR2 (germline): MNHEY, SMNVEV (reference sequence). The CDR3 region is CASSLSRGSYEQYF. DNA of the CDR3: TGTGCCAGCAGTTTATCTCGGGGCTCCTACGAGCAGTACTTC.

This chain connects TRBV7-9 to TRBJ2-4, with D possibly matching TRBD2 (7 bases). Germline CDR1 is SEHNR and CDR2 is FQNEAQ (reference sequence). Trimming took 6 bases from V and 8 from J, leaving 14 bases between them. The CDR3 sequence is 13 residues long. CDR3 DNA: TGTGCCAGCAGTCTTAGGGGGGGGGACATTCAGTACTTC. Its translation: CASSLRGGDIQYF.

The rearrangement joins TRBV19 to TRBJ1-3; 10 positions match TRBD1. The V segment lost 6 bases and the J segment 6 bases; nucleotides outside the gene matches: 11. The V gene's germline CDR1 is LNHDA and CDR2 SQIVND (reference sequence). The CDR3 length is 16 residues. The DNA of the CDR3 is TGTGCCAGTAGACCCATCAATGGACAGGGGGAAAACACCATATATTTT. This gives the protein CASRPINGQGENTIYF.

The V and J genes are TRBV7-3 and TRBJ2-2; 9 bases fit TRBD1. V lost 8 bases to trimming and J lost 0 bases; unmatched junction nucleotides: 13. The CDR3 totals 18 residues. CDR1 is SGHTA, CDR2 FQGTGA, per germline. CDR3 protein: CASATGGTGYANTGELFF. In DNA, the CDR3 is TGTGCCAGCGCCACGGGCGGGACAGGGTACGCGAACACCGGGGAGCTGTTTTTT. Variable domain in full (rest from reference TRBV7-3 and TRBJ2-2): GAGVSQTPSNKVTEKGKYVELRCDPISGHTALYWYRQSLGQGPEFLIYFQGTGAADDSGLPNDRFFAVRPEGSVSTLKIQRTERGDSAVYLCASATGGTGYANTGELFFGEGSRLTVL.

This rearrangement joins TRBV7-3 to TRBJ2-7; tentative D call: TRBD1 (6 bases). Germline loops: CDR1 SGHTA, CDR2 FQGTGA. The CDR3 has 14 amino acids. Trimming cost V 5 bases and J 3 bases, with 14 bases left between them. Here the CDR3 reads CASSQGLGVYEQYF. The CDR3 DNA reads TGTGCCAGCAGCCAGGGGCTAGGGGTCTACGAGCAGTACTTC.

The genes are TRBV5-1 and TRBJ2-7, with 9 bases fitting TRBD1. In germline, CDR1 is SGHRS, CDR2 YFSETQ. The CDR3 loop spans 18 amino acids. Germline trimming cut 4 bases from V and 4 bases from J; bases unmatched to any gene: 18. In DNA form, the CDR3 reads TGCGCCAGCAGCCCGGAAGGGTGGGGACAGGGTGCGGTTTACGAGCAGTACTTC. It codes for CASSPEGWGQGAVYEQYF. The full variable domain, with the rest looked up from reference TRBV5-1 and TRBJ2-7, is KAGVTQTPRYLIKTRGQQVTLSCSPISGHRSVSWYQQTPGQGLQFLFEYFSETQRNKGNFPGRFSGRQFSNSRSEMNVSTLELGDSALYLCASSPEGWGQGAVYEQYFGPGTRLTVT.

CDR3 loop: CASSPRTGGPYEQYF. CDR3 coding DNA: TGTGCCAGCAGCCCCAGGACAGGGGGACCCTACGAGCAGTACTTC. The rearrangement joins TRBV5-4 to TRBJ2-7, with 10 bases matching TRBD1. The CDR3 spans 15 residues. Germline V gene lookup returns CDR1 SGHNT and CDR2 YYREEE (reference sequence). Germline trimming cut 4 bases from V and 2 bases from J; bases unmatched to any gene: 6.

The CDR3 spells CASSSHGGTGELFF. The CDR3 DNA sequence: TGTGCCAGCAGCTCCCATGGGGGGACCGGGGAGCTGTTTTTT. J is TRBJ2-2 and V is TRBV7-3; possible D gene TRBD2, 6 bases. With 4 bases removed from V and 5 bases from J, the gap between germline ends came to 11 bases. The CDR3 has 14 amino acids. The germline gives CDR1 SGHTA, CDR2 FQGTGA. The variable domain in full, completed from reference TRBV7-3 and TRBJ2-2, reads GAGVSQTPSNKVTEKGKYVELRCDPISGHTALYWYRQSLGQGPEFLIYFQGTGAADDSGLPNDRFFAVRPEGSVSTLKIQRTERGDSAVYLCASSSHGGTGELFFGEGSRLTVL.

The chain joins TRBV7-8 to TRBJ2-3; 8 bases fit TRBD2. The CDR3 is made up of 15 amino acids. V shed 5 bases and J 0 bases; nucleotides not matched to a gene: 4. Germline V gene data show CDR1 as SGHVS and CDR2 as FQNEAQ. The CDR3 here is CASSTLAASTDTQYF. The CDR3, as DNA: TGTGCCAGCAGCACACTAGCGGCTAGCACAGATACGCAGTATTTT.

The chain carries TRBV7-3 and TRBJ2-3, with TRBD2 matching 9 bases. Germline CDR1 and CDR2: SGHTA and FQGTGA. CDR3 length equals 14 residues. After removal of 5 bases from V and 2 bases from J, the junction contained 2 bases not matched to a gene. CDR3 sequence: CASSVAGATDTQYF. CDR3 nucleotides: TGTGCCAGCAGCGTAGCGGGAGCCACAGATACGCAGTATTTT.

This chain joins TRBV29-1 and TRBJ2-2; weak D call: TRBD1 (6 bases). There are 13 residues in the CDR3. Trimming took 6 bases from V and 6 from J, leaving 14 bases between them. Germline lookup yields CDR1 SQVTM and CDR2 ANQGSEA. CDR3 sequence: CSVPLGTSGELFF. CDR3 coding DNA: TGCAGCGTCCCACTAGGGACATCCGGGGAGCTGTTTTTT.